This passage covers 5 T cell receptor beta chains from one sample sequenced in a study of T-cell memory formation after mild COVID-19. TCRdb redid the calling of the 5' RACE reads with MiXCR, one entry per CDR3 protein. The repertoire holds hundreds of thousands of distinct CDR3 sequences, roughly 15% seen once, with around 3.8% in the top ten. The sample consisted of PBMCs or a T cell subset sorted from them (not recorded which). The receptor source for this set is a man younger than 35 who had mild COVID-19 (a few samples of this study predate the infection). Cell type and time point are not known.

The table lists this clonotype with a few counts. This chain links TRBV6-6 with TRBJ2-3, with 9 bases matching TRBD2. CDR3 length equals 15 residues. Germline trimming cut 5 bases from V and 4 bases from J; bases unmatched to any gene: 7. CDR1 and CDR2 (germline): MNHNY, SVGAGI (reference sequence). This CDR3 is CASSRFSGGADTQYF. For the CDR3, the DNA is TGTGCCAGCAGTCGATTTAGCGGGGGAGCAGATACGCAGTATTTT.

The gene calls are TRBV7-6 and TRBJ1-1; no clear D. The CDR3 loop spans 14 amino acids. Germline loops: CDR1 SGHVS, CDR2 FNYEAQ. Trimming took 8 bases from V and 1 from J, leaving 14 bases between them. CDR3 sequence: CASALYPGNTEAFF. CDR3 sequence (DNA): TGTGCCAGCGCATTATATCCCGGGAACACTGAAGCTTTCTTT.

CDR3 region: CASSPGQAPSEKLFF. In nucleotides, the CDR3 is TGTGCCAGCAGCCCTGGACAGGCCCCAAGTGAGAAACTGTTTTTT. This chain joins TRBV7-9 and TRBJ1-4, with 7 nucleotides matching TRBD1. V dropped 5 bases and J dropped 11; count of bases not matched to a gene: 14. Germline lookup yields CDR1 SEHNR and CDR2 FQNEAQ (reference sequence). This CDR3 has 15 amino acids.

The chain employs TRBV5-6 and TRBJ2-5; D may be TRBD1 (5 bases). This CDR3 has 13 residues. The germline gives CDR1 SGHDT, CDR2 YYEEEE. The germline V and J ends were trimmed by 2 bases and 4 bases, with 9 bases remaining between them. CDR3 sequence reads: CASSFQDRETQYF. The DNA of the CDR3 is TGTGCCAGCAGCTTTCAAGACAGAGAGACCCAGTACTTC.

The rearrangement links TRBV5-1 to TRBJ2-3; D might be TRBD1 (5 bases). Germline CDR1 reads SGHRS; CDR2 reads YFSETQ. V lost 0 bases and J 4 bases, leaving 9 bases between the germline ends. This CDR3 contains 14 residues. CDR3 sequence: CASSLGGPADTQYF. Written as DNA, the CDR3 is TGCGCCAGCAGCTTGGGGGGCCCGGCAGATACGCAGTATTTT.